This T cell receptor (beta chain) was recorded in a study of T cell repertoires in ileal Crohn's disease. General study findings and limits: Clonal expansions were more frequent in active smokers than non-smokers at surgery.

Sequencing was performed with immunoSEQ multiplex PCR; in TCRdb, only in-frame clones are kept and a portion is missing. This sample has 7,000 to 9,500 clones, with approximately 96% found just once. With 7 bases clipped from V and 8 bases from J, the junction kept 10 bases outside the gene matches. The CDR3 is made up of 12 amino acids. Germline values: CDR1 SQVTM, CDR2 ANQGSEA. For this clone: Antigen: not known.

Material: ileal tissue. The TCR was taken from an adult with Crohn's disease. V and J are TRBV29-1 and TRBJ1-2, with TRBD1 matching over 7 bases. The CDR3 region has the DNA TGCAGCGGTCGAACAGGGGAAGCGGGCTACACCTTC. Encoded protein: CSGRTGEAGYTF.